The 23 T cell receptor beta chains in this list originate from one sample, sequenced in a study of post-analysis software for immune sequencing data. Overall study findings and caveats: Patients carried roughly 5 TRBV segments more frequently than controls did, and TRBV5-6, TRBV5-1 and TRBV20-1 were among them.

No cognate antigen is known for these TCRs. Every TCR beta cDNA library bore unique molecular identifiers. TCRdb reanalysed the PCR reads using MiXCR and keeps one entry per CDR3 protein. Of 600,000 to 750,000 distinct CDR3 sequences detected, more than 50% appear once; the ten largest clones hold approximately 10%. The specimen sequenced was blood. The receptors stem from a girl aged 2-15 years with multiple sclerosis.

This clonotype appeared a single time. This chain uses TRBV29-1 with TRBJ2-1; TRBD1 might be the D (6 bases). V was pared by 5 bases and J by 0 bases, with 11 bases between. Germline CDR1 and CDR2: SQVTM and ANQGSEA. This CDR3 contains 14 residues. The CDR3 spells CSVQPGHSYNEQFF. The CDR3 DNA is TGCAGCGTTCAACCGGGACACTCCTACAATGAGCAGTTCTTC.

This CDR3 is CASSLQINTDTQYF. The CDR3 nucleotides are TGTGCCAGCAGCTTACAAATCAACACAGATACGCAGTATTTT. This chain connects TRBV7-9 to TRBJ2-3; D gene uncertain. Deletions cut 2 bases from V and 2 bases from J, with 8 bases between. The CDR3 length is 14 residues. Germline V lookup: CDR1 SEHNR, CDR2 FQNEAQ (reference sequence).

The CDR3 nucleotides are TGCGCCAGCAGCACCAATTCCTACGAGCAGTACTTC. Protein product: CASSTNSYEQYF. The gene calls are TRBV5-1 and TRBJ2-4; D is ambiguous. The DNA end favors TRBJ2-7, so the J call may be wrong. Germline lookup yields CDR1 SGHRS and CDR2 YFSETQ. The CDR3 is 12 amino acids.

The rearrangement uses TRBV29-1 and TRBJ1-2; D perhaps matches TRBD1 (6 bases). Trimming removed 3 bases at V and 7 bases at J, with 15 bases between. The CDR3 runs 13 residues. Per the germline V gene, CDR1 is SQVTM and CDR2 is ANQGSEA. The CDR3 reads CSVDRQGPVGYTF. CDR3 coding DNA: TGCAGCGTTGATCGTCAGGGGCCGGTTGGCTACACCTTC.

This chain connects TRBV6-1 to TRBJ2-4; D perhaps matches TRBD1 (6 bases). Trimming removed 6 bases from V and 0 bases from J, with 12 bases in between. Germline loops: CDR1 MNHNS, CDR2 SASEGT. The CDR3 consists of 15 residues. The CDR3 DNA sequence: TGTGCCAGCAGGGACAGACTTCTAGCCAAAAACATTCAGTACTTC. Amino acids: CASRDRLLAKNIQYF.

The chain has TRBV29-1 and TRBJ2-2; 9 nucleotides match TRBD1. The V and J ends lost 4 bases and 8 bases, in that order; junction bases with no gene match: 5. Germline V CDR1 and CDR2: SQVTM, ANQGSEA. The CDR3 runs 13 residues. For the CDR3, the DNA is TGCAGCGTTGCCCGACAGGGGGGAGGGGAGCTGTTTTTT. Residues: CSVARQGGGELFF.

The V gene is TRBV5-1, the J gene TRBJ2-3; 7 nucleotides match TRBD2. CDR1 is SGHRS, CDR2 YFSETQ, per germline. V lost 6 bases to trimming and J lost 3 bases; unmatched junction nucleotides: 10. This CDR3 spans 15 amino acids. Here the CDR3 DNA reads TGCGCCAGCACCCGATGGGCGGGAGCAACAGATACGCAGTATTTT. It yields the protein CASTRWAGATDTQYF. Full variable domain (rest looked up from reference TRBV5-1 and TRBJ2-3): KAGVTQTPRYLIKTRGQQVTLSCSPISGHRSVSWYQQTPGQGLQFLFEYFSETQRNKGNFPGRFSGRQFSNSRSEMNVSTLELGDSALYLCASTRWAGATDTQYFGPGTRLTVL.

This clonotype was counted between two and nine times. The chain carries TRBV30 and TRBJ2-7, with TRBD1 identical over 9 bases. J was trimmed by 4 bases and V by 3 bases; bases with no gene match: 7. Germline V gene lookup returns CDR1 GTSNPN and CDR2 SVGIG (reference sequence). The CDR3 has 14 amino acids. CDR3 residues: CAWRRGQGLYEQYF. The CDR3, as DNA: TGTGCCTGGAGACGGGGACAGGGACTGTACGAGCAGTACTTC.

The chain uses TRBV5-1 and TRBJ1-1, with TRBD1 matching over 8 bases. CDR1 and CDR2 (germline): SGHRS, YFSETQ. This CDR3 is built from 15 residues. The ends lost 4 bases at V and 3 bases at J; junction bases unmatched: 8. The CDR3 DNA reads TGCGCCAGCAGCAGTCAGGGGGCGTTGGACACTGAAGCTTTCTTT. It encodes CASSSQGALDTEAFF.

This rearrangement joins TRBV27 to TRBJ2-7, with 8 bases matching TRBD2. The ends lost 5 bases at V and 2 bases at J; junction bases unmatched: 11. Germline V gene sequence: CDR1 MNHEY, CDR2 SMNVEV (reference sequence). This CDR3 has 16 residues. CDR3 loop: CASSRVPGLEPYEQYF. In DNA, the CDR3 is TGTGCCAGCAGTCGTGTCCCGGGACTAGAGCCCTACGAGCAGTACTTC.

The rearrangement uses TRBV5-5 and TRBJ2-2; D is uncertain. There are 15 residues in the CDR3. V dropped 4 bases and J dropped 1 base, with 11 bases sitting between them. Looked up from germline, CDR1 is SGHKS and CDR2 is YYEKEE (reference sequence). CDR3 in DNA: TGTGCCAGCAGCAGGACGGACGGGAACACCGGGGAGCTGTTTTTT. As protein: CASSRTDGNTGELFF.

This clonotype was detected only a few times. V gene TRBV12-3 or TRBV12-4 combines with J gene TRBJ2-1; 7 bases are a match to TRBD1. The CDR3 spans 14 residues. After removal of 7 bases from V and 6 bases from J, the junction contained 9 bases not matched to a gene. The CDR3 sequence: CASKSPGQFNEQFF. As DNA, the CDR3 is TGTGCCAGCAAGTCCCCGGGACAGTTCAATGAGCAGTTCTTC.

The chain employs TRBV7-9 and TRBJ2-1; 8 nucleotides align to TRBD2. CDR1 SEHNR and CDR2 FQNEAQ come from the germline V gene (reference sequence). This CDR3 contains 19 residues. With V trimmed by 5 bases and J by 4 bases, 19 bases remained unmatched. The CDR3 sequence: CASSPARKRELRGYNEQFF. Here the CDR3 DNA reads TGTGCCAGCAGCCCCGCGAGGAAGCGGGAGCTAAGAGGGTACAATGAGCAGTTCTTC.

The chain combines TRBV20-1 with TRBJ2-5; D is possibly TRBD1 (5 bases). CDR3 length: 14 residues. Germline values: CDR1 DFQATT, CDR2 SNEGSKA (reference sequence). The V end was cut by 0 bases, the J end by 3 bases, with 11 bases between. For the CDR3, the DNA is TGCAGTGCTAGAGATTGGGGCAGGGAAGAGACCCAGTACTTC. This codes for CSARDWGREETQYF.

The chain couples TRBV6-1 to TRBJ2-3; the D gene is possibly TRBD2 (5 bases). This CDR3 has 14 amino acids. Germline V gene data show CDR1 as MNHNS and CDR2 as SASEGT. The V and J ends lost 6 bases and 0 bases respectively, with 10 bases between them. The CDR3 loop is CASRRTGSTDTQYF. In DNA, the CDR3 is TGTGCCAGCAGACGGACGGGGAGCACAGATACGCAGTATTTT.

The chain recombines TRBV7-9 with TRBJ2-7, with 10 bases identical to TRBD2. Losses at the gene ends were 3 bases for V and 1 base for J; bases not matched to a gene: 6. The germline V gene encodes CDR1 SEHNR and CDR2 FQNEAQ (reference sequence). This CDR3 region has 16 residues. DNA of the CDR3: TGTGCCAGCAGCTTCCCTAGCGGGAGACCTTCCTACGAGCAGTACTTC. Translation gives CASSFPSGRPSYEQYF.

The V call is TRBV29-1, the J call TRBJ1-1; TRBD1 matches at 7 bases. CDR3 length equals 12 residues. The germline V gene has CDR1 SQVTM and CDR2 ANQGSEA. V was clipped by 5 bases and J by 2 bases; unmatched bases: 2. The CDR3 here is CSVYRGNTEAFF. CDR3 DNA sequence: TGCAGCGTTTACAGGGGCAACACTGAAGCTTTCTTT.

This clonotype was counted once. The CDR3 here is CSAGWGQETQYF. The CDR3 DNA is TGCAGTGCTGGGTGGGGCCAAGAGACCCAGTACTTC. The chain combines TRBV20-1 with TRBJ2-5; D is unclear. CDR1 and CDR2 (germline): DFQATT, SNEGSKA (reference sequence). The CDR3 sequence is 12 residues long. V shed 5 bases and J shed 1 base, with 8 bases lying between them.

The rearrangement links TRBV6-1 to TRBJ2-5, with 9 bases lining up with TRBD1. This CDR3 is built from 15 residues. Germline lookup yields CDR1 MNHNS and CDR2 SASEGT. The junction had 7 bases not matched to a gene; V was cut back by 5 bases and J by 3 bases. CDR3 region: CASSPKGTGKETQYF. Here the CDR3 DNA reads TGTGCCAGCAGTCCCAAAGGGACAGGGAAAGAGACCCAGTACTTC.

The chain uses TRBV3-1 and TRBJ2-1; 7 bases agree with TRBD2. CDR1 is LGHDT, CDR2 YNNKEL, per germline (reference sequence). Trimming removed 6 bases from V and 4 bases from J; junction bases left unmatched: 9. The CDR3 loop spans 15 amino acids. The CDR3 DNA follows: TGTGCCAGCAGACTAGGAGGACTAGATTACAATGAGCAGTTCTTC. This translates into CASRLGGLDYNEQFF.

This clonotype was detected only once. The chain combines TRBV20-1 with TRBJ2-5; no clear D gene. The CDR3 contains 13 residues. V lost 7 bases to trimming and J lost 2 bases, with 14 bases between them. CDR1 and CDR2 (germline): DFQATT, SNEGSKA (reference sequence). This CDR3 is CSVPTVPQETQYF. Here the CDR3 DNA reads TGCAGTGTCCCCACGGTACCTCAAGAGACCCAGTACTTC.

The gene calls are TRBV4-3 and TRBJ1-2; 7 bases are a match to TRBD1. J gave up 6 bases and V 1 base, and 5 bases lay outside the gene matches. CDR3 length equals 14 residues. Germline CDR1 and CDR2: LGHNA and YSLEER. The CDR3 loop is CASSQGFRGDGYTF. The CDR3 bases are TGCGCCAGCAGCCAAGGTTTCAGGGGGGATGGCTACACCTTC.

There are a few counts of this clonotype. The rearrangement joins TRBV28 to TRBJ2-3; D gene ambiguous. V dropped 5 bases and J dropped 0 bases, with 9 bases sitting between them. Germline V gene data show CDR1 as MDHEN and CDR2 as SYDVKM. The CDR3 totals 14 residues. CDR3 region: CASSTDFSTDTQYF. The CDR3 nucleotides read TGTGCCAGCAGTACTGACTTCAGCACAGATACGCAGTATTTT.